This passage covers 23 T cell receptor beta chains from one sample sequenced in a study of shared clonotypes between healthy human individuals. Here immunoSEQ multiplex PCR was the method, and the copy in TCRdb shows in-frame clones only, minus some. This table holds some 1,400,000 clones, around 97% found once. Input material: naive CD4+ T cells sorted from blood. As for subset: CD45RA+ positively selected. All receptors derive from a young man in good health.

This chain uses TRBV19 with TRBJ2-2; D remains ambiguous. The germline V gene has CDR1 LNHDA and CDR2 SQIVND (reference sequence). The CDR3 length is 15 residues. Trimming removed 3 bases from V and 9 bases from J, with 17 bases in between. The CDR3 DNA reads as TGTGCCAGTAGTATCCTCACGGGCGCCGTGAGGGAGCTGTTTTTT. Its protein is CASSILTGAVRELFF. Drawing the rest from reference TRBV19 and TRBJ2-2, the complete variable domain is DGGITQSPKYLFRKEGQNVTLSCEQNLNHDAMYWYRQDPGQGLRLIYYSQIVNDFQKGDIAEGYSVSREKKESFPLTVTSAQKNPTAFYLCASSILTGAVRELFFGEGSRLTVL.

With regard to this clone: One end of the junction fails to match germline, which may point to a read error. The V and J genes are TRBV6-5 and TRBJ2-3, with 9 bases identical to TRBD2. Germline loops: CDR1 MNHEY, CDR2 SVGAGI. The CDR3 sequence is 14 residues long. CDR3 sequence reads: CASRPGTSRDTQYF. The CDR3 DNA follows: TGTGCCAGCAGGCCCGGGACTAGCAGAGATACGCAGTATTTT.

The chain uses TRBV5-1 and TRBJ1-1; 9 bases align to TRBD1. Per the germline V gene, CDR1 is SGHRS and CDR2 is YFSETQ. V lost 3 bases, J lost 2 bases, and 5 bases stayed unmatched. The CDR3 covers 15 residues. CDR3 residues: CASSSGTGTNTEAFF. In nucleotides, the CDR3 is TGCGCCAGCAGCTCCGGGACAGGGACAAACACTGAAGCTTTCTTT.

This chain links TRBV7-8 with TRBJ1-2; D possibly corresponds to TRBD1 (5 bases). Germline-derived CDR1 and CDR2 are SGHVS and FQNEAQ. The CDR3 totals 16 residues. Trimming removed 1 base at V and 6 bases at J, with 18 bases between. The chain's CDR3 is CASSLGRRVRIDGYTF. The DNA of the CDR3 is TGTGCCAGCAGCTTAGGTCGCAGGGTACGGATTGATGGCTACACCTTC.

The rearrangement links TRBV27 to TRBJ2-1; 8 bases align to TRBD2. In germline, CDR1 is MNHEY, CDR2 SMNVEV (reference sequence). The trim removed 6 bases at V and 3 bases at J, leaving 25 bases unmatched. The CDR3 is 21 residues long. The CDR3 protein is CASSKKLAGIQYGRIYNEQFF. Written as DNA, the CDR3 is TGTGCCAGCAGCAAAAAGTTAGCGGGGATCCAATACGGCCGAATCTACAATGAGCAGTTCTTC.

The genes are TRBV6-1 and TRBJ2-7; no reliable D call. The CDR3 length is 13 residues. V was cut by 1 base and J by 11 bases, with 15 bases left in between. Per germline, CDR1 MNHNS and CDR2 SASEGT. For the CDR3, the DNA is TGTGCCAGCAGTGAAGTAAAGGACCGGCAAAAGTACTTC. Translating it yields CASSEVKDRQKYF.

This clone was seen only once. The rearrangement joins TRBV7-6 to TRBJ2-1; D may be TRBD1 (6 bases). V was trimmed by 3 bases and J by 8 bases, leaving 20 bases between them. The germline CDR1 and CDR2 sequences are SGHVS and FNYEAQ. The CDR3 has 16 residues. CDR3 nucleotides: TGTGCCAGCAGCTTGATTTCGGGATCAGGGGCCTATGAGCAGTTCTTC. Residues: CASSLISGSGAYEQFF.

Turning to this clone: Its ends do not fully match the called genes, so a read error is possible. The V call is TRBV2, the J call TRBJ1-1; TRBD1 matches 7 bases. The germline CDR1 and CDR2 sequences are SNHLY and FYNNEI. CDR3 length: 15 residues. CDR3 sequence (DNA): TGTGCCAGCAGGGAGGCTCTCAGGGGGAACTCTGAAGCTTTCTTT. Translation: CASREALRGNSEAFF.

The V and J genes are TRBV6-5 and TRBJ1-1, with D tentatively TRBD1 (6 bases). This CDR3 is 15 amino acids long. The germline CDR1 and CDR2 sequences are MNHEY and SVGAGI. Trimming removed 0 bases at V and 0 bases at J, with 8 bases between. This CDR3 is CASSYSGHLNTEAFF. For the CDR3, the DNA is TGTGCCAGCAGTTACTCGGGACATTTGAACACTGAAGCTTTCTTT.

In nucleotides, the CDR3 is TGTGCCAGCAGTGAAGCCCCGAACCTCCTATGGAGCTCCTACAATGAGCAGTTCTTC. This encodes CASSEAPNLLWSSYNEQFF. The J gene is TRBJ2-1, the V gene TRBV2; D is ambiguous. The CDR3 consists of 19 residues. Germline V CDR1 and CDR2: SNHLY, FYNNEI. The V and J ends lost 0 bases and 0 bases respectively, with 18 bases between them.

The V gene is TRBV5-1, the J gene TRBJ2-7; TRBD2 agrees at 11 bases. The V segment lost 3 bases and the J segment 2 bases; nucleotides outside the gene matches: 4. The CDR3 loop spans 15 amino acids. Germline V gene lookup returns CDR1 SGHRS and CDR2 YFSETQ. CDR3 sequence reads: CASSSLAGGPYEQYF. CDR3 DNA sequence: TGCGCCAGCAGCTCCCTAGCGGGAGGCCCCTACGAGCAGTACTTC.

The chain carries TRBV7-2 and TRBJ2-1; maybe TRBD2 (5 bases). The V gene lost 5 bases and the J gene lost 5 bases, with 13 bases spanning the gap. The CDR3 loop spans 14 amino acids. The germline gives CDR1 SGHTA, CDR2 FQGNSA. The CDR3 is CASSRELRHNEQFF. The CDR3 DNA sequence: TGTGCCAGCAGCCGGGAATTGAGACACAATGAGCAGTTCTTC. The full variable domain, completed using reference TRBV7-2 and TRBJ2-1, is GAGVSQSPSNKVTEKGKDVELRCDPISGHTALYWYRQSLGQGLEFLIYFQGNSAPDKSGLPSDRFSAERTGGSVSTLTIQRTQQEDSAVYLCASSRELRHNEQFFGPGTRLTVL.

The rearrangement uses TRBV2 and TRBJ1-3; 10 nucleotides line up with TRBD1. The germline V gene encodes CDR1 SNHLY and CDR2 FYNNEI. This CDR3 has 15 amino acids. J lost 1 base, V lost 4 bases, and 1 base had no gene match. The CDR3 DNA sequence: TGTGCCAGCAGTGGACAGGGGGCGTCTGGAAACACCATATATTTT. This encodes CASSGQGASGNTIYF.

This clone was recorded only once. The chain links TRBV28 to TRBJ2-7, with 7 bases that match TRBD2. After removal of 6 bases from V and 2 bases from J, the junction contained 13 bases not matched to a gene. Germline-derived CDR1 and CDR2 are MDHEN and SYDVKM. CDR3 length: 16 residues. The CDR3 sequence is CASSGREGLVTYEQYF. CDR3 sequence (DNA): TGTGCCAGCAGCGGACGTGAAGGACTAGTCACCTACGAGCAGTACTTC.

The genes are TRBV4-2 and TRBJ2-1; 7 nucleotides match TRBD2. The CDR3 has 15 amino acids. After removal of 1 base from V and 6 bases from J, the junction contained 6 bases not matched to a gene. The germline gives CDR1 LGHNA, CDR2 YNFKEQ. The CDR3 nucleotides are TGTGCCAGCAGCCAAGGGGGGAGCGGGGTCAATGAGCAGTTCTTC. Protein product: CASSQGGSGVNEQFF.

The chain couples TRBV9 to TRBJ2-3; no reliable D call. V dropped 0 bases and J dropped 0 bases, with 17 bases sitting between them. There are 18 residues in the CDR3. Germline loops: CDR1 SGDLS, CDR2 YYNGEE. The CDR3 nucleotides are TGTGCCAGCAGCGTAGCCCATCAAACCGGGCTCAGCACAGATACGCAGTATTTT. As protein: CASSVAHQTGLSTDTQYF.

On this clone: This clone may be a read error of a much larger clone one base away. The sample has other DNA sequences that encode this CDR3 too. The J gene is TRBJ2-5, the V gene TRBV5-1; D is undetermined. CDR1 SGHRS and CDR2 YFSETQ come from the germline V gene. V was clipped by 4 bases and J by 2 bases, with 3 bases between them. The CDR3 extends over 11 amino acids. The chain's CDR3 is CASSLQETQYF. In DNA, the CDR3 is TGCGCCAGCAGCCTACAAGAGACCCAGTACTTC.

The CDR3 DNA reads as TGTGCCAGCAGCTTAGTCCCACATCAACAGGGGGGGTACGGTAATGAAAAACTGTTTTTT. Its translation: CASSLVPHQQGGYGNEKLFF. This chain joins TRBV7-6 and TRBJ1-4, with 8 bases that match TRBD1. J was trimmed by 4 bases and V by 1 base; bases with no gene match: 17. The CDR3 sequence is 20 residues long. Germline CDR1 reads SGHVS; CDR2 reads FNYEAQ.

The CDR3 region has the DNA TGTGCCAGCAGCTCCCGACTAGCGGGAGGGCCGATTGAGCAGTTCTTC. This codes for CASSSRLAGGPIEQFF. The V gene is TRBV5-6, the J gene TRBJ2-1; 14 nucleotides match TRBD2. Germline V gene sequence: CDR1 SGHDT, CDR2 YYEEEE. V was clipped by 3 bases and J by 9 bases; unmatched bases: 8. This CDR3 is 16 amino acids long.

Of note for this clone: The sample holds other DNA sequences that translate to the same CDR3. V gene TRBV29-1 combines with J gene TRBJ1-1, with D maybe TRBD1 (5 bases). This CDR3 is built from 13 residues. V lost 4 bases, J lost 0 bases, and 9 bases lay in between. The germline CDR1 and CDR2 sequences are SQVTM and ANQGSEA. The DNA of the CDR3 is TGCAGCGTTGGGGGGGGGATGAACACTGAAGCTTTCTTT. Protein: CSVGGGMNTEAFF.

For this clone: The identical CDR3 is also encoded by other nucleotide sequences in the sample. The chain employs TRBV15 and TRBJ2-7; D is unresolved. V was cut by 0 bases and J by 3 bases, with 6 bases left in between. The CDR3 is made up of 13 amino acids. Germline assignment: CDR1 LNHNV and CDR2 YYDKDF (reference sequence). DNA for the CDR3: TGTGCCACCAGCAGAGATCGTAACTACGAGCAGTACTTC. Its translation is CATSRDRNYEQYF. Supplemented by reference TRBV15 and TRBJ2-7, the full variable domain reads DAMVIQNPRYQVTQFGKPVTLSCSQTLNHNVMYWYQQKSSQAPKLLFHYYDKDFNNEADTPDNFQSRRPNTSFCFLDIRSPGLGDTAMYLCATSRDRNYEQYFGPGTRLTVT.

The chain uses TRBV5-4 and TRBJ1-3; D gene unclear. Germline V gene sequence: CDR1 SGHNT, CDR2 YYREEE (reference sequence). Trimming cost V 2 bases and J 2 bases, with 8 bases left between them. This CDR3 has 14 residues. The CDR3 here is CASSFGGTGNTIYF. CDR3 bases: TGTGCCAGCAGCTTCGGTGGAACTGGAAACACCATATATTTT. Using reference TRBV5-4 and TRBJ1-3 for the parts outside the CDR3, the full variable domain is ETGVTQSPTHLIKTRGQQVTLRCSSQSGHNTVSWYQQALGQGPQFIFQYYREEENGRGNFPPRFSGLQFPNYSSELNVNALELDDSALYLCASSFGGTGNTIYFGEGSWLTVV.

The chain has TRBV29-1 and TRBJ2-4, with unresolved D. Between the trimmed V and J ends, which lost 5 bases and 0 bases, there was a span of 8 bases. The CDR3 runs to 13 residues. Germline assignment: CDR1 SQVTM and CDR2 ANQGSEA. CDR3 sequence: CSVRSKAKNIQYF. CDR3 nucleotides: TGCAGCGTTAGGTCCAAAGCCAAAAACATTCAGTACTTC.